The 19 T cell receptor beta chains in this list originate from one sample, sequenced in a study of Ad26.COV2.S vaccination and SARS-CoV-2 variants. Indicated treatment: over 15 received Ad26.COV2.S at low or high dose, single or two shots; 5 received placebo; per-sample allocation not given. Material that was analyzed had been drawn on day 63 after the first vaccine or placebo injection. Only in-frame clones appear in the TCRdb table, and some are missing; sequencing was by immunoSEQ multiplex PCR. The table records 380,000 or so clones, around nine tenths of them present only once. This specimen consisted of peripheral blood, obtained in a trial of Ad26.COV2.S vaccine versus placebo. These receptors all stem from a person between 18 and 65 years old who received the Ad26.COV2.S COVID-19 vaccine or a placebo.

The V gene is TRBV4-3, the J gene TRBJ2-5; maybe TRBD1 (5 bases). Germline-derived CDR1 and CDR2 are LGHNA and YSLEER. V lost 1 base and J 2 bases, leaving 17 bases between the germline ends. The CDR3 spans 17 residues. CDR3 loop: CASSQGVGWSGQETQYF. The CDR3 DNA follows: TGCGCCAGCAGCCAAGGGGTCGGGTGGTCAGGGCAAGAGACCCAGTACTTC.

In this sample, this clone turned up once. The gene calls are TRBV28 and TRBJ2-1, with a weak D call TRBD2 (6 bases). Trimming stripped 5 bases from V and 7 bases from J, with 12 bases between. There are 13 residues in the CDR3. CDR1 is MDHEN, CDR2 SYDVKM, per germline. The DNA for the CDR3 is TGTGCCAGCAGTAGGACTGGGAGGAATGAGCAGTTCTTC. Translating it yields CASSRTGRNEQFF.

This chain joins TRBV7-8 and TRBJ1-2, with TRBD1 identical over 10 bases. Trimming took 1 base from V and 4 from J; bases not matched to a gene: 9. The CDR3 totals 17 residues. Germline CDR1 and CDR2: SGHVS and FQNEAQ. CDR3 protein: CASSLGTGGLLSYGYTF. In nucleotides, the CDR3 is TGTGCCAGCAGCTTAGGGACAGGGGGTCTGCTTTCCTATGGCTACACCTTC. The complete variable domain, with remaining parts taken from reference TRBV7-8 and TRBJ1-2, reads GAGVSQSPRYKVAKRGQDVALRCDPISGHVSLFWYQQALGQGPEFLTYFQNEAQLDKSGLPSDRFFAERPEGSVSTLKIQRTQQEDSAVYLCASSLGTGGLLSYGYTFGSGTRLTVV.

The chain carries TRBV6-5 and TRBJ2-1; 11 bases are shared with TRBD2. The V and J ends lost 6 bases and 8 bases, in that order; junction bases with no gene match: 9. Germline V gene lookup returns CDR1 MNHEY and CDR2 SVGAGI. This CDR3 contains 15 residues. CDR3 in amino acids: CASSPTSGGKDEQFF. The CDR3 DNA is TGTGCCAGCAGCCCAACTAGCGGGGGTAAGGATGAGCAGTTCTTC.

J is TRBJ2-7 and V is TRBV28, with a weak D call TRBD2 (6 bases). Trimming took 10 bases from V and 2 from J, leaving 15 bases between them. CDR3 length: 13 residues. Per the germline V gene, CDR1 is MDHEN and CDR2 is SYDVKM. The CDR3 loop reads CATGGVLTYEQYF. The CDR3 DNA sequence: TGTGCCACCGGCGGGGTGCTGACCTACGAGCAGTACTTC.

The J gene is TRBJ2-4, the V gene TRBV6-2 or TRBV6-3, with D maybe TRBD2 (6 bases). V lost 1 base and J lost 8, with 12 bases in between. The CDR3 is 14 residues long. Germline loops: CDR1 MNHEY, CDR2 SVGEGT. The CDR3 DNA follows: TGTGCCAGCAGTTACTTGACTAGGGAAGACATTCAGTACTTC. It encodes CASSYLTREDIQYF.

The CDR3 loop is CASSLTSGSADTQYF. As DNA, the CDR3 is TGTGCCAGCAGCTTAACTAGCGGGAGCGCAGATACGCAGTATTTT. The rearrangement joins TRBV7-3 to TRBJ2-3; 9 nucleotides match TRBD2. Germline-derived CDR1 and CDR2 are SGHTA and FQGTGA. The CDR3 length is 15 residues. Trimming cost V 0 bases and J 4 bases; bases outside gene matches: 2.

V usage is TRBV4-3 and J usage is TRBJ1-1, with a possible D match to TRBD1 (5 bases). Trimming removed 0 bases at V and 3 bases at J, with 11 bases between. CDR1 is LGHNA and CDR2 is YSLEER in the germline V gene. The CDR3 is made up of 15 amino acids. As DNA, the CDR3 is TGCGCCAGCAGCCAAGATCCGGGGGTGGACACTGAAGCTTTCTTT. It codes for CASSQDPGVDTEAFF.

The V and J genes are TRBV12-3 or TRBV12-4 and TRBJ2-1; 7 bases are a match to TRBD1. J was trimmed by 12 bases and V by 6 bases; bases with no gene match: 5. CDR3 length: 11 amino acids. CDR3 coding DNA: TGTGCCAGCAGAGAGGGGGCCGGGCAGTTCTTC. Encoded protein: CASREGAGQFF.

The genes are TRBV19 and TRBJ2-6; D ambiguous. This CDR3 contains 16 residues. In germline, CDR1 is LNHDA, CDR2 SQIVND (reference sequence). Trimming took off 5 bases at V and 0 bases at J, with 11 bases between the two ends. CDR3: CASSPPHPSGANVLTF. The CDR3 DNA is TGTGCCAGTAGTCCCCCCCATCCCTCTGGGGCCAACGTCCTGACTTTC.

This clone was seen once. V is TRBV19 and J is TRBJ2-5; 7 nucleotides line up with TRBD2. With V trimmed by 3 bases and J by 0 bases, 1 base remained unmatched. CDR1 and CDR2 (germline): LNHDA, SQIVND (reference sequence). The CDR3 is 14 residues long. The CDR3 loop reads CASSMGLNQETQYF. The CDR3, as DNA: TGTGCCAGTAGTATGGGACTAAACCAAGAGACCCAGTACTTC.

The chain couples TRBV6-5 to TRBJ2-7, with D tentatively TRBD1 or TRBD2 (5 bases each). V was trimmed by 6 bases and J by 6 bases, leaving 21 bases between them. This CDR3 spans 15 amino acids. Germline-derived CDR1 and CDR2 are MNHEY and SVGAGI. The CDR3 DNA is TGTGCCAGCAGCGGGGCGAGGGGATTGGGATCCGAGCAGTACTTC. This gives the protein CASSGARGLGSEQYF.

The rearrangement uses TRBV5-1 and TRBJ2-1, with 8 bases identical to TRBD2. CDR1 SGHRS and CDR2 YFSETQ come from the germline V gene. The CDR3 covers 15 residues. Trimming removed 1 base from V and 8 bases from J; junction bases left unmatched: 8. This chain's CDR3 is CASSLNLAGGDEQFF. The CDR3 coding sequence is TGCGCCAGCAGCTTGAATCTAGCGGGCGGTGATGAGCAGTTCTTC.

The rearrangement links TRBV13 to TRBJ2-7; D possibly corresponds to TRBD1 (6 bases). The germline V and J ends were trimmed by 0 bases and 1 base, with 7 bases remaining between them. This CDR3 contains 14 residues. Germline CDR1 reads PRHDT; CDR2 reads FYEKMQ (reference sequence). Written as DNA, the CDR3 is TGTGCCAGCAGCTTAGGGGACAGTTCCTACGAGCAGTACTTC. This gives the protein CASSLGDSSYEQYF.

In the case of this clone: The sample carries other DNA sequences with the same CDR3. This chain links TRBV5-1 with TRBJ1-2, with TRBD1 identical over 7 bases. The CDR3 length is 13 residues. Germline V gene lookup returns CDR1 SGHRS and CDR2 YFSETQ. Trimming cost V 4 bases and J 5 bases; bases outside gene matches: 5. The CDR3, as DNA: TGCGCCAGCAGCCCAGGGGGAGGGTATGGCTACACCTTC. The encoded protein is CASSPGGGYGYTF.

The chain links TRBV4-1 to TRBJ1-5, with D unclear. This CDR3 has 18 amino acids. In germline, CDR1 is MGHRA, CDR2 YSYEKL. Trimming took off 0 bases at V and 1 base at J, with 16 bases between the two ends. CDR3 region: CASSQEVITYRSNQPQHF. The CDR3 DNA reads as TGCGCCAGCAGCCAAGAGGTCATTACGTATAGAAGCAATCAGCCCCAGCATTTT.

This clone occurred once. The chain is built from TRBV6-6 and TRBJ2-3; 7 bases fit TRBD2. CDR1 is MNHNY, CDR2 SVGAGI, per germline (reference sequence). The CDR3 extends over 14 amino acids. The ends lost 5 bases at V and 3 bases at J; junction bases unmatched: 5. In nucleotides, the CDR3 is TGTGCCAGCAGTGGAGCGGGGAGGACAGATACGCAGTATTTT. It codes for CASSGAGRTDTQYF.

This chain connects TRBV4-2 to TRBJ1-4, with TRBD1 identical over 8 bases. The trim removed 0 bases at V and 2 bases at J, leaving 5 bases unmatched. There are 17 residues in the CDR3. CDR1 LGHNA and CDR2 YNFKEQ come from the germline V gene. The CDR3 reads CASSQEETGATNEKLFF. CDR3 bases: TGTGCCAGCAGCCAAGAGGAGACAGGGGCCACTAATGAAAAACTGTTTTTT.

J is TRBJ2-7 and V is TRBV5-4; the D gene is possibly TRBD2 (5 bases). This CDR3 has 13 amino acids. The germline gives CDR1 SGHNT, CDR2 YYREEE (reference sequence). V gave up 5 bases and J gave up 5 bases, with 14 bases separating them. CDR3 sequence reads: CASRGGTNDEQYF. CDR3 coding DNA: TGTGCCAGCAGAGGAGGAACGAATGACGAGCAGTACTTC.